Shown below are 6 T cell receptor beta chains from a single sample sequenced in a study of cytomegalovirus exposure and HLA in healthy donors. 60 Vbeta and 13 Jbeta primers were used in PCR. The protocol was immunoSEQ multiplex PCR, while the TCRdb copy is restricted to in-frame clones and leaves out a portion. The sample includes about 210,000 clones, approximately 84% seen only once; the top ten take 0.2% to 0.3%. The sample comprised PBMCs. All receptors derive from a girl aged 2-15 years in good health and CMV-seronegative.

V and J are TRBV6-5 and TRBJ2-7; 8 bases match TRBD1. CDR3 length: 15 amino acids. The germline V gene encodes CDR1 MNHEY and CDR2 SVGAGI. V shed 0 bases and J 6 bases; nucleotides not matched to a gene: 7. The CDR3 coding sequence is TGTGCCAGCAGTTACTCCGAATTCACAGGGGGCGAGCAGTACTTC. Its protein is CASSYSEFTGGEQYF.

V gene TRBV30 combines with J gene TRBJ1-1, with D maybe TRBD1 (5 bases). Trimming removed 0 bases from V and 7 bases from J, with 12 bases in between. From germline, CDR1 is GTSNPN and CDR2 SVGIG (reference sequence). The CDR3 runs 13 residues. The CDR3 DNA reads TGTGCCTGGAGTGTAGGCAGGGAAGGTGAAGCTTTCTTT. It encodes CAWSVGREGEAFF.

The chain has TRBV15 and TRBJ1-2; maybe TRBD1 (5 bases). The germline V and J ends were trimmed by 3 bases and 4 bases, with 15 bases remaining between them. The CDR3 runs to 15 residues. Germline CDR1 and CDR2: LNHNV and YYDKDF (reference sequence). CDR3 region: CATSRNAGFGYGYTF. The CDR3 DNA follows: TGTGCCACCAGCAGGAACGCAGGGTTTGGCTATGGCTACACCTTC.

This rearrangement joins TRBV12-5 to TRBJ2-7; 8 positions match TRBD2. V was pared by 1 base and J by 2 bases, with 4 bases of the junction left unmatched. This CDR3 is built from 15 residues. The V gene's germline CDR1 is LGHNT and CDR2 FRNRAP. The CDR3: CASGLAGLATYEQYF. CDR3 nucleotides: TGTGCTAGTGGTTTGGCCGGACTAGCCACCTACGAGCAGTACTTC. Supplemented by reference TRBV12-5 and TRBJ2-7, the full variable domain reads DARVTQTPRHKVTEMGQEVTMRCQPILGHNTVFWYRQTMMQGLELLAYFRNRAPLDDSGMPKDRFSAEMPDATLATLKIQPSEPRDSAVYFCASGLAGLATYEQYFGPGTRLTVT.

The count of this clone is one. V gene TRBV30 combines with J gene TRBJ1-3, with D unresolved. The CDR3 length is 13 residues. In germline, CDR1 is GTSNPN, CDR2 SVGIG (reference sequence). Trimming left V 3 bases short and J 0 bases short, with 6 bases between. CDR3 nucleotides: TGTGCCTGGAGCATCGGCTCTGGAAACACCATATATTTT. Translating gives CAWSIGSGNTIYF.

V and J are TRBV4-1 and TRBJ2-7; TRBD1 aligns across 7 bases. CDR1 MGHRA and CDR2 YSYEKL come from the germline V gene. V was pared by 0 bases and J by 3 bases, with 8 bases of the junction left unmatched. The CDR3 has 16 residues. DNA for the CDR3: TGCGCCAGCAGCCAAGAATGGCCGGGACAGCTCTACGAGCAGTACTTC. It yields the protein CASSQEWPGQLYEQYF.